This T cell receptor beta chain emerged from a study of OX40 agonist ivuxolimab in advanced cancers. Study details: Patients assigned to dose escalation were diagnosed with hepatocellular carcinoma, melanoma, renal cell or head and neck cancer.

Broader study findings: Expanded clones were, on average, more numerous in CD8+ T cells than in CD4+. The work left the antigen specificity of expanded peripheral T cells undetermined.

The data were produced by immunoSEQ multiplex PCR, yet TCRdb's version contains in-frame clones alone and is incomplete. The sample shows about 98,000 clones, roughly 87% of them seen only once. Of note for this clone: Its antigen is not known.

V dropped 0 bases and J dropped 3 bases, with 1 base sitting between them. CDR3 length equals 12 residues. Per germline, CDR1 SGHDN and CDR2 FVKESK. Sequenced material: CD4+ or CD8+ T cells sorted from blood, taken in a trial of the OX40 agonist ivuxolimab. This clonotype was obtained from an adult with an advanced solid tumor such as melanoma, head and neck, liver or kidney cancer. The rearrangement links TRBV14 to TRBJ2-3; D not certain. Here the CDR3 DNA reads TGTGCCAGCAGCCAAGAGACAGATACGCAGTATTTT. Translated, it gives CASSQETDTQYF.